These 12 T cell receptor beta chains were sequenced from one sample in a study of T-cell reconstitution after alpha-beta-depleted transplantation in children. The TCRbeta library was prepared with unique molecular identifiers. TCRdb used MiXCR to reprocess the PCR reads, holding one entry per CDR3 protein. Of 450,000 to 600,000 distinct CDR3 sequences listed, approximately 13% were seen once; the top ten hold 2.2%. Specimen: PBMCs, mostly from graft donor cells, collected 360 days after TCRalphabeta/CD19-depleted stem cell transplant. These receptors were obtained from a male patient between 10 and 17 years old who had a stem cell transplant for acute myeloid leukemia, so the T cells may come from the graft donor.

CDR3 sequence reads: CAISFGPSHHGYTF. The DNA of the CDR3 is TGTGCCATCAGTTTTGGCCCCTCCCACCATGGCTACACCTTC. The V gene is TRBV10-3, the J gene TRBJ1-2, with D unclear. CDR3 length equals 14 residues. The V end was cut by 5 bases, the J end by 6 bases, with 16 bases between. Germline values: CDR1 ENHRY, CDR2 SYGVKD.

This clonotype was seen at least ten times. This chain uses TRBV4-3 with TRBJ2-2; 8 positions match TRBD1. CDR1 is LGHNA and CDR2 is YSLEER in the germline V gene. The CDR3 runs 16 residues. V shed 4 bases, J shed 4 bases, and the junction held 8 bases outside the gene matches. The DNA for the CDR3 is TGCGCCAGCAGCCTCCTCCAGGGGGCGGGCACCGGGGAGCTGTTTTTT. Its translation: CASSLLQGAGTGELFF.

A few counts support this clonotype. The chain's CDR3 is CASSPQPDRAYNSPLHF. CDR3 nucleotides: TGTGCCAGCAGCCCTCAGCCGGACAGGGCGTATAATTCACCCCTCCACTTT. The chain is built from TRBV7-8 and TRBJ1-6, with 8 bases lining up with TRBD1. Germline V gene data show CDR1 as SGHVS and CDR2 as FQNEAQ. Trimming cost V 5 bases and J 4 bases; bases outside gene matches: 10. This CDR3 has 17 amino acids.

This clonotype turned up a few times. V gene TRBV20-1 combines with J gene TRBJ2-2, with D perhaps TRBD1 (5 bases). The CDR3 runs 14 residues. Deletions cut 7 bases from V and 1 base from J, with 13 bases between. CDR1 and CDR2 from the germline V gene are DFQATT and SNEGSKA (reference sequence). The chain's CDR3 is CSGVGRGNTGELFF. DNA for the CDR3: TGCAGTGGCGTGGGTAGGGGGAACACCGGGGAGCTGTTTTTT.

The chain has TRBV7-8 and TRBJ1-1; no clear D gene. There are 16 residues in the CDR3. Germline values: CDR1 SGHVS, CDR2 FQNEAQ. V was pared by 6 bases and J by 0 bases, with 17 bases between. Here the CDR3 DNA reads TGTGCCAGCAGACGGGCCTACCAGCAAATGAACACTGAAGCTTTCTTT. As protein: CASRRAYQQMNTEAFF.

A few counts support this clonotype. The CDR3 is CSGQRALQETQYF. The CDR3 DNA reads TGCAGCGGACAACGAGCTCTGCAAGAGACCCAGTACTTC. V and J are TRBV29-1 and TRBJ2-5; D not resolved. The CDR3 has 13 amino acids. Germline loops: CDR1 SQVTM, CDR2 ANQGSEA. Trimming cost V 7 bases and J 2 bases, with 14 bases left between them.

This clonotype was observed a handful of times. The rearrangement joins TRBV19 to TRBJ2-1, with D possibly TRBD1 on 6 matching bases. The V gene lost 9 bases and the J gene lost 7 bases, with 16 bases spanning the gap. The CDR3 loop spans 13 amino acids. Germline CDR1 and CDR2: LNHDA and SQIVND (reference sequence). In DNA, the CDR3 is TGTGCCAGGCCAGGGGCCCTTCAAAATGAGCAGTTCTTC. Protein sequence: CARPGALQNEQFF.

For this clonotype: One base away lies a much larger clone, so this may be a sequencing read error. The chain links TRBV7-2 to TRBJ2-7; D gene ambiguous. Germline CDR1 SGHTA, CDR2 FQGNSA. V gave up 5 bases and J gave up 2 bases, with 16 bases separating them. The CDR3 has 15 residues. The CDR3 DNA reads TGTGCCAGCAGCCCTCAACCGGTGGTGACCTACGAGCAGTACTTC. As protein: CASSPQPVVTYEQYF. The whole variable domain, remainder taken from reference TRBV7-2 and TRBJ2-7, is GAGVSQSPSNKVTEKGKDVELRCDPISGHTALYWYRQSLGQGLEFLIYFQGNSAPDKSGLPSDRFSAERTGGSVSTLTIQRTQQEDSAVYLCASSPQPVVTYEQYFGPGTRLTVT.

CDR3 in DNA: TGTGCCAGCAGTTTCCCTAGCGGGATCCCCTACGAGCAGTACTTC. It encodes CASSFPSGIPYEQYF. V usage is TRBV6-2 or TRBV6-3 and J usage is TRBJ2-7; 9 bases agree with TRBD2. In germline, CDR1 is MNHEY, CDR2 SVGEGT. V lost 4 bases, J lost 2 bases, and 6 bases stayed unmatched. The CDR3 length is 15 residues.

This clonotype was detected only a few times. The J gene is TRBJ1-1, the V gene TRBV12-3 or TRBV12-4, with TRBD1 matching over 9 bases. The junction had 7 bases not matched to a gene; V was cut back by 4 bases and J by 10 bases. This CDR3 spans 13 amino acids. The CDR3 protein is CASSSGTGWLAFF. DNA of the CDR3: TGTGCCAGCAGTTCGGGGACAGGGTGGTTAGCTTTCTTT.

This clonotype was counted between two and nine times. The chain combines TRBV6-2 or TRBV6-3 with TRBJ2-7; the match to TRBD1 covers 9 bases. V was clipped by 2 bases and J by 5 bases; unmatched bases: 4. CDR1 and CDR2 (germline): MNHEY, SVGEGT. CDR3 size: 14 residues. CDR3 region: CASSYAGQGHEQYF. DNA of the CDR3: TGTGCCAGCAGTTACGCCGGACAGGGGCACGAGCAGTACTTC.

This clonotype has a count of ten or more. The rearrangement links TRBV11-1 to TRBJ2-2; 13 bases align to TRBD2. Germline V gives CDR1 SGHAT, CDR2 FQDESV (reference sequence). V dropped 3 bases and J dropped 2; count of bases not matched to a gene: 6. This CDR3 has 18 amino acids. Here the CDR3 reads CASSFTGLAGHNTGELFF. CDR3 sequence (DNA): TGTGCCAGCAGCTTTACGGGACTAGCGGGACACAACACCGGGGAGCTGTTTTTT.